This T cell receptor beta chain was identified during a study of T cell repertoires in cytomegalovirus infection. Study information: A matching HLA type, together with CMV infection, was signaled by public TCR beta signatures.

This clonotype was seen only a few times. Its cognate antigen is unknown. Overall study findings and caveats: Identification of carriers of CMV plus the relevant HLA was achieved through cumulative public TCR beta family frequency. The ex vivo response showed dominance by HLA-C-restricted CMV-specific TCR beta clonotypes.

One entry per CDR3 protein, called by TCRdb with MiXCR from the reads. Of roughly 720,000 distinct CDR3 sequences listed, 35% to 40% were seen once; the top ten hold 2.8%. The sample was PBMCs. This sequence was found in a human donor in good health (CMV status not recorded). Some clones in this sample may be carry-over from other donors' samples.

CDR3 sequence reads: CASRGGSEAETQYF. The CDR3 DNA is TGTGCCAGCAGGGGCGGGAGTGAGGCGGAGACCCAGTACTTC. This chain joins TRBV28 and TRBJ2-5; 7 nucleotides align to TRBD2. The germline V gene encodes CDR1 MDHEN and CDR2 SYDVKM. This CDR3 spans 14 amino acids. With V trimmed by 6 bases and J by 5 bases, 9 bases remained unmatched.